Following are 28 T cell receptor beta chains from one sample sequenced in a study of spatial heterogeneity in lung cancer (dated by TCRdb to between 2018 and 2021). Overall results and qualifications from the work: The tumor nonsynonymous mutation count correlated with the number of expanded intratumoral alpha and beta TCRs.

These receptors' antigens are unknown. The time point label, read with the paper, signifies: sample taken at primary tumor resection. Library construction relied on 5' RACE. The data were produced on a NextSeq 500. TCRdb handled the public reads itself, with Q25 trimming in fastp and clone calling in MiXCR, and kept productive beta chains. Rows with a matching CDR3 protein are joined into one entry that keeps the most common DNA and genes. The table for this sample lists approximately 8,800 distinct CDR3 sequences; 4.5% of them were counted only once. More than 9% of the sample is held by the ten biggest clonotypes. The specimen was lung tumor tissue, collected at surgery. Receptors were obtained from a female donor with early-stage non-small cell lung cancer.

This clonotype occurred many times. Here the CDR3 reads CASSLTSTDTQYF. The CDR3 region has the DNA TGTGCCAGCAGTCTGACTAGCACAGATACGCAGTATTTT. The V call is TRBV27, the J call TRBJ2-3, with no clear D. CDR1 is MNHEY, CDR2 SMNVEV, per germline (reference sequence). V was cut by 5 bases and J by 0 bases, with 6 bases left in between. This CDR3 spans 13 amino acids.

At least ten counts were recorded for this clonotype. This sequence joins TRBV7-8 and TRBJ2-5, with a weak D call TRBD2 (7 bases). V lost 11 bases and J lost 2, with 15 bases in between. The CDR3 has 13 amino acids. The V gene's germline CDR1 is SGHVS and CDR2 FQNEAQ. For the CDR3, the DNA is TGTGCCGGGGGGAGGGGGGTTCAAGAGACCCAGTACTTC. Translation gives CAGGRGVQETQYF.

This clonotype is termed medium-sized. CDR3 amino acids: CASSFSYRSDNEQFF. As DNA, the CDR3 is TGTGCCAGCAGCTTTTCGTATCGGAGCGACAATGAGCAGTTCTTC. The chain is built from TRBV13 and TRBJ2-1; D unresolved. Trimming left V 3 bases short and J 5 bases short, with 14 bases between. This CDR3 has 15 residues. The germline gives CDR1 PRHDT, CDR2 FYEKMQ (reference sequence).

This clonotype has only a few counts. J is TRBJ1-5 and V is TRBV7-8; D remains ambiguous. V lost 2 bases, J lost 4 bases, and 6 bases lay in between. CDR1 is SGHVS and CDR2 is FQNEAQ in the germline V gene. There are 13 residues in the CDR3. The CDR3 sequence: CASSLMWNQPQHF. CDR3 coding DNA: TGTGCCAGCAGCTTAATGTGGAATCAGCCCCAGCATTTT.

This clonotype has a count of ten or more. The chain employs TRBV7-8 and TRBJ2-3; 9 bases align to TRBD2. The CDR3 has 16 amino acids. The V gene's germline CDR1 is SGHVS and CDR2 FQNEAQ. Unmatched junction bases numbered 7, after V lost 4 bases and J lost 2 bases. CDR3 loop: CASSSLAGRNTDTQYF. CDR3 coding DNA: TGTGCCAGCAGCTCTCTAGCGGGACGGAACACAGATACGCAGTATTTT. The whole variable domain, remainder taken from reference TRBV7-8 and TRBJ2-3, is GAGVSQSPRYKVAKRGQDVALRCDPISGHVSLFWYQQALGQGPEFLTYFQNEAQLDKSGLPSDRFFAERPEGSVSTLKIQRTQQEDSAVYLCASSSLAGRNTDTQYFGPGTRLTVL.

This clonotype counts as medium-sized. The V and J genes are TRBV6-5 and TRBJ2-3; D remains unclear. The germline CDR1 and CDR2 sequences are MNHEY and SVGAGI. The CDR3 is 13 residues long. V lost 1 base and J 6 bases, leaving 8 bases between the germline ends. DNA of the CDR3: TGTGCCAGCAGTTACTTGGTGGATGATACGCAGTATTTT. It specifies CASSYLVDDTQYF.

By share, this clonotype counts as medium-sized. CDR3 in DNA: TGTGCCAGCAGTCAAACCGGGACAGGGTTGTACGAGCAGTACTTC. The encoded protein is CASSQTGTGLYEQYF. J is TRBJ2-7 and V is TRBV28, with 9 bases fitting TRBD1. The CDR3 sequence is 15 residues long. The germline CDR1 and CDR2 sequences are MDHEN and SYDVKM. V lost 5 bases to trimming and J lost 4 bases; unmatched junction nucleotides: 9.

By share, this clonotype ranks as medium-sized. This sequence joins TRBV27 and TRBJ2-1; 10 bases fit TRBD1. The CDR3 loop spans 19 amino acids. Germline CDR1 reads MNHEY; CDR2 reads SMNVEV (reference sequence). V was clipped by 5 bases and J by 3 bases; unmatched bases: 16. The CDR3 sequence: CASSGTGERDRVFYNEQFF. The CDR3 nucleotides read TGTGCCAGCAGTGGGACAGGGGAGAGAGATAGAGTATTCTACAATGAGCAGTTCTTC.

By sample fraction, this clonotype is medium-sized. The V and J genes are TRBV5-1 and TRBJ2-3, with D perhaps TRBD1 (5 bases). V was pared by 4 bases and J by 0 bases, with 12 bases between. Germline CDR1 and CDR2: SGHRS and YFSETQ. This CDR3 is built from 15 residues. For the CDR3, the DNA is TGCGCCAGCAGCCCTTCGACAGTCAGCACAGATACGCAGTATTTT. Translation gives CASSPSTVSTDTQYF.

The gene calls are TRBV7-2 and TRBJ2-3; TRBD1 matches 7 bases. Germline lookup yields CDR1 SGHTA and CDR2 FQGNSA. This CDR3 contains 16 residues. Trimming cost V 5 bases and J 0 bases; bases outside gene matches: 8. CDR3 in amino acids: CASSPTGTASTDTQYF. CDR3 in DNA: TGTGCCAGCAGCCCTACGGGGACAGCTAGCACAGATACGCAGTATTTT.

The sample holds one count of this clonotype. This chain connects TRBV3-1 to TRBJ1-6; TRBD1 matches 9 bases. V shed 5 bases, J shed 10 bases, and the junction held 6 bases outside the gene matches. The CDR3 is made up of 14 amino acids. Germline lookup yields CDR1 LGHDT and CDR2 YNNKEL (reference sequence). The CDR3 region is CASSAQGAGSPLHF. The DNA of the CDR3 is TGTGCCAGCAGCGCACAGGGGGCAGGGTCACCCCTCCACTTT.

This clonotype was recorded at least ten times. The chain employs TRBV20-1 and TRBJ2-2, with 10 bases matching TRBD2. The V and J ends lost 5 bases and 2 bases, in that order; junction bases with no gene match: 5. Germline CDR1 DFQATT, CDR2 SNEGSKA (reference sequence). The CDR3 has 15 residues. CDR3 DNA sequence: TGCAGTGCTCCGAGACTAGCGGGCAACACCGGGGAGCTGTTTTTT. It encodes CSAPRLAGNTGELFF.

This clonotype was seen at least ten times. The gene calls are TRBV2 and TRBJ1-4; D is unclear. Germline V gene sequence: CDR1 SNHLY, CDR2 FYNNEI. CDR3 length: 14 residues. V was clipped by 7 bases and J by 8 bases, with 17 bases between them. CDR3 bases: TGTGCCAGCACCGAGGGCGGTGTGAGGGAAAAACTGTTTTTT. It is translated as CASTEGGVREKLFF.

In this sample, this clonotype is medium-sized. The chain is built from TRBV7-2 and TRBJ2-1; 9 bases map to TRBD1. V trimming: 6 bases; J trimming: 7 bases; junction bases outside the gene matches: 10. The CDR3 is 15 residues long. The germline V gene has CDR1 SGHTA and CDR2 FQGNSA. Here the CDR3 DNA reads TGTGCCAGCAGTACAGGGGGCAGCGGCAGAAATGAGCAGTTCTTC. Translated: CASSTGGSGRNEQFF.

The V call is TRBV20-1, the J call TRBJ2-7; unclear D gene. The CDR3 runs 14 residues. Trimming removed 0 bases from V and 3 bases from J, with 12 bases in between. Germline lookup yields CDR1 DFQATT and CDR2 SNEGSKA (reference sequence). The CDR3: CSARDMTRNYEQYF. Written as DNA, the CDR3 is TGCAGTGCTAGAGATATGACGCGGAACTACGAGCAGTACTTC.

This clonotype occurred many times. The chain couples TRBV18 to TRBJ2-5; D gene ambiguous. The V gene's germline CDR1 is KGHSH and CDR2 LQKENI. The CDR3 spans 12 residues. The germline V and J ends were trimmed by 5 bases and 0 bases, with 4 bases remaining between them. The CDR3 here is CASSWYQETQYF. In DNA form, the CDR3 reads TGTGCCAGCTCATGGTACCAAGAGACCCAGTACTTC.

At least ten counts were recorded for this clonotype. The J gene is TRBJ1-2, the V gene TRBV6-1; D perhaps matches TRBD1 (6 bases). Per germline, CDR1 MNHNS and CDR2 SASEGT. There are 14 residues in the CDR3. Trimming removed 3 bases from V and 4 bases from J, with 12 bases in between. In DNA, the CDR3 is TGTGCCAGCAGTGACAGGGGTTCTCCCTATGGCTACACCTTC. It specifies CASSDRGSPYGYTF.

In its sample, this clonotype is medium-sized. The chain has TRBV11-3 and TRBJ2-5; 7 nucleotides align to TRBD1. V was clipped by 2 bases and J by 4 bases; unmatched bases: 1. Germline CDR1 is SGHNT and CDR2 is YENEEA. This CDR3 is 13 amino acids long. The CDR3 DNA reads TGTGCCAGCAGCTTATACAGGGGAGAGACCCAGTACTTC. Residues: CASSLYRGETQYF.

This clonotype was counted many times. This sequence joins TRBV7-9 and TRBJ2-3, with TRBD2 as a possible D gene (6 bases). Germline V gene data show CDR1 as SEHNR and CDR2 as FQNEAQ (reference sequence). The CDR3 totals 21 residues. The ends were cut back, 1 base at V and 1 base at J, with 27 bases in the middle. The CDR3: CASSLGLFGGGTFSGTDTQYF. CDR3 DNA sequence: TGTGCCAGCAGCTTAGGTTTGTTCGGCGGAGGGACCTTTTCAGGCACAGATACGCAGTATTTT.

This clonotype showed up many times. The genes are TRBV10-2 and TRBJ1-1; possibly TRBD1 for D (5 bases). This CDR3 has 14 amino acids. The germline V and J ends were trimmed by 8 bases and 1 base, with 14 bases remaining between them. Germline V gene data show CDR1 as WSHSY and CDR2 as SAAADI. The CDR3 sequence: CASRDGHENTEAFF. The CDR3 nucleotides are TGCGCCAGCCGGGATGGACACGAGAACACTGAAGCTTTCTTT.

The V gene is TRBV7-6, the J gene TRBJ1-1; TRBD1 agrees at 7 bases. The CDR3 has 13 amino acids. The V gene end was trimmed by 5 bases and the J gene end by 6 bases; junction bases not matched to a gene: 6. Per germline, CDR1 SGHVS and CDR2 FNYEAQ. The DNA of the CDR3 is TGTGCCAGCAGCCCCGGGCAGGGGGCTGAAGCTTTCTTT. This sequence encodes CASSPGQGAEAFF.

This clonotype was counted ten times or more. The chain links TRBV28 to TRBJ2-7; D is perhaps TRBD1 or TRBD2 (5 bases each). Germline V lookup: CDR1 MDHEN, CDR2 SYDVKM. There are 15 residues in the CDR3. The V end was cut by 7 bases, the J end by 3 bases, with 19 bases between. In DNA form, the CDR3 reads TGTGCCAGCACCCCACCCGGGACGGGTCTCTACGAGCAGTACTTC. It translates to CASTPPGTGLYEQYF.

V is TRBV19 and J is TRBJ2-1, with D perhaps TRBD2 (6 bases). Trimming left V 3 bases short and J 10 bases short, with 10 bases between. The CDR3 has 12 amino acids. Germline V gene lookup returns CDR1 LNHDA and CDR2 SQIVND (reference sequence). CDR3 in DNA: TGTGCCAGTAGTATCGCTCTAGCGGAGCAGTTCTTC. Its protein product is CASSIALAEQFF. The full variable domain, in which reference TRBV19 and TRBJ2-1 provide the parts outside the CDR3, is DGGITQSPKYLFRKEGQNVTLSCEQNLNHDAMYWYRQDPGQGLRLIYYSQIVNDFQKGDIAEGYSVSREKKESFPLTVTSAQKNPTAFYLCASSIALAEQFFGPGTRLTVL.

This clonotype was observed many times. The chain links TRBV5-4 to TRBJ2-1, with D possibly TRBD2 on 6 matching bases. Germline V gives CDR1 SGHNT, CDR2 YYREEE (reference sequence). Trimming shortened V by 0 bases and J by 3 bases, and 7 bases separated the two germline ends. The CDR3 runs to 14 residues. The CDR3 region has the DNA TGTGCCAGCAGCTTGGGGGACTTCTACAATGAGCAGTTCTTC. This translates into CASSLGDFYNEQFF.

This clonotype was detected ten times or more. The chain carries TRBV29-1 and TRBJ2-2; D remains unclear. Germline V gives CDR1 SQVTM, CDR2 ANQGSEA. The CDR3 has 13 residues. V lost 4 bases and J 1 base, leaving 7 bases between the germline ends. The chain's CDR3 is CSVVRQNTGELFF. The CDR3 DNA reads TGCAGCGTTGTAAGGCAGAACACCGGGGAGCTGTTTTTT.

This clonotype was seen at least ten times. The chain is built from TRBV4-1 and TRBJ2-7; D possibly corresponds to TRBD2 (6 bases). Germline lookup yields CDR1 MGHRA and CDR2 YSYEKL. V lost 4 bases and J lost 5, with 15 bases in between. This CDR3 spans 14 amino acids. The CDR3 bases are TGCGCCAGCAGCCTGGGAGAACTAGCCCACGAGCAGTACTTC. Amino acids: CASSLGELAHEQYF.

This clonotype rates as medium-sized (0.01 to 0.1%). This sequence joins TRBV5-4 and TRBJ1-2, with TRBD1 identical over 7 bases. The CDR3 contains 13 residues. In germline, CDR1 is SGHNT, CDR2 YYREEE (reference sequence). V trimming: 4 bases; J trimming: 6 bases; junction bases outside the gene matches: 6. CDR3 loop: CASSRTGRDGYTF. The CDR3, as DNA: TGTGCCAGCAGCCGGACAGGCCGCGATGGCTACACCTTC.

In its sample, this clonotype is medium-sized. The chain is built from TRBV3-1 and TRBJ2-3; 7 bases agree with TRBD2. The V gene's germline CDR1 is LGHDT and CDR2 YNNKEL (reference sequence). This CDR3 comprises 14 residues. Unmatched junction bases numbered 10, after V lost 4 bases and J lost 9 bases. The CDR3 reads CASSLTEQGGTQYF. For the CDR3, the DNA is TGTGCCAGCAGCCTGACGGAGCAGGGAGGGACGCAGTATTTT.